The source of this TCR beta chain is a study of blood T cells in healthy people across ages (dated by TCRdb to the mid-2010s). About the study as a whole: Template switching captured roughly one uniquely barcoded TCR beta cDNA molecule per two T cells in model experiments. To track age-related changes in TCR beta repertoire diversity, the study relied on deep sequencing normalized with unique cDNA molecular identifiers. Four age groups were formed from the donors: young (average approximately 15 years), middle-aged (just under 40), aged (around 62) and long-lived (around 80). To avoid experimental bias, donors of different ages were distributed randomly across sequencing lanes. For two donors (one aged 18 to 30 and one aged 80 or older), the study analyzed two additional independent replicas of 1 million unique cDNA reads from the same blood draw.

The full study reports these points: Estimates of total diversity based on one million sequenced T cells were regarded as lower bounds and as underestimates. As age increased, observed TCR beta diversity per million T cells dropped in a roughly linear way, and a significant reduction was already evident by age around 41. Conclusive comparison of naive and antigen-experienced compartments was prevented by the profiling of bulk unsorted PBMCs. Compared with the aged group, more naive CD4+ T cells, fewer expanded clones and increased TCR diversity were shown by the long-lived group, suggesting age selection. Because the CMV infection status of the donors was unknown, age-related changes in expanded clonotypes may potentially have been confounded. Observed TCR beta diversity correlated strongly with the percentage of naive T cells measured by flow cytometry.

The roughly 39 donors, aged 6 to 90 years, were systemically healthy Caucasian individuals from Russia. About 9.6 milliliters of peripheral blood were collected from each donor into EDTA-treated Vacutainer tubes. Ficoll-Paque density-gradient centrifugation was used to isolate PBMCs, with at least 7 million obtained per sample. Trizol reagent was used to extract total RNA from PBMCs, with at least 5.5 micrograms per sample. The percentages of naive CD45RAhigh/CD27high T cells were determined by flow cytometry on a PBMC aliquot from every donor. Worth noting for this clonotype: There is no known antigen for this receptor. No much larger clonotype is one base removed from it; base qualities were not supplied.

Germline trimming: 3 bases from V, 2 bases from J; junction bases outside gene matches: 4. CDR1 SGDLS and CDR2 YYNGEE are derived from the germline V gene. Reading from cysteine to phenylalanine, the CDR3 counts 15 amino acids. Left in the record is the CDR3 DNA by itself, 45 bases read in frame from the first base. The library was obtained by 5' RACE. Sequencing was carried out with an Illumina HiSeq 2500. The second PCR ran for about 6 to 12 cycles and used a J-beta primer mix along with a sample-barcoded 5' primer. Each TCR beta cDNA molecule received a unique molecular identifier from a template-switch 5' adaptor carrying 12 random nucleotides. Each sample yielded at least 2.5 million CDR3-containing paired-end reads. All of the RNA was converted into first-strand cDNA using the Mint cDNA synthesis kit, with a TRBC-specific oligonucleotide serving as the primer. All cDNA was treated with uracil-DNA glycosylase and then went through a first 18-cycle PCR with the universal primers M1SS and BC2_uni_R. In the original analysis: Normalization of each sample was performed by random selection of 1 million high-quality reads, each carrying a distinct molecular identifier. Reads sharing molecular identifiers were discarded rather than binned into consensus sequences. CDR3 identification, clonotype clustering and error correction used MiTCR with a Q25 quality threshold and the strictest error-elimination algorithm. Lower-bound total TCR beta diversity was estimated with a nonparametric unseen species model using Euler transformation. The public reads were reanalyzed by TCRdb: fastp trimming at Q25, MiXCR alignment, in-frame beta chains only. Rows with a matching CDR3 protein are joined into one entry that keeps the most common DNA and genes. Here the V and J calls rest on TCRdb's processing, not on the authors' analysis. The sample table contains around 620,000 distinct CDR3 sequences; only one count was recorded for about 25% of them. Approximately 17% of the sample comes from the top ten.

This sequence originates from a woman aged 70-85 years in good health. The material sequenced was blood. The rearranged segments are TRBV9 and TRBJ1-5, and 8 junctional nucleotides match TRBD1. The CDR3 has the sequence CASSAGQGGNQPQHF. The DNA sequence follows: TGTGCCAGCAGCGCCGGACAGGGAGGCAATCAGCCCCAGCATTTT. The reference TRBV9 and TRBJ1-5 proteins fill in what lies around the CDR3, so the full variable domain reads DSGVTQTPKHLITATGQRVTLRCSPRSGDLSVYWYQQSLDQGLQFLIQYYNGEERAKGNILERFSAQQFPDLHSELNLSSLELGDSALYFCASSAGQGGNQPQHFGDGTRLSIL.